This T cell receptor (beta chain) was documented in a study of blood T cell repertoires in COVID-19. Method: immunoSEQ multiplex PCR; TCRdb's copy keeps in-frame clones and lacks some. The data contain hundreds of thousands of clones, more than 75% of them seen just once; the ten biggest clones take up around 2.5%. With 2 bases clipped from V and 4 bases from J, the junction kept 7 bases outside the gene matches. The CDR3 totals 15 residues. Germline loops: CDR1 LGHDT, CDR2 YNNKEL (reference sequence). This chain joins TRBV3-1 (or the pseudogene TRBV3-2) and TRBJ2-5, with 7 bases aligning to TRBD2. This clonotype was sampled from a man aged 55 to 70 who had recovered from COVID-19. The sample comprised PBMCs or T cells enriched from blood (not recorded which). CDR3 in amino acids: CASSQWASGRETQYF. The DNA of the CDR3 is TGTGCCAGCAGCCAATGGGCTAGCGGCCGAGAGACCCAGTACTTC.